This entry lists 9 T cell receptor beta chains sequenced from one sample in a study of CD4 T cells in relation to SARS-CoV-2 and coronaviruses. This table comes from immunoSEQ multiplex PCR, and its TCRdb copy is limited to in-frame clones, with some not included. The sample has around 40,000 clones, approximately 84% seen once. Their target antigens are unknown. The sample consisted of naive CD4+ T cells from PBMCs, cultured in vitro. Subset reported: naive CD4+ T cells isolated by negative enrichment. The receptors originated from an adult with COVID-19.

The chain employs TRBV9 and TRBJ2-5; D tentatively fits TRBD1 or TRBD2 (5 bases each). Trimming stripped 3 bases from V and 4 bases from J, with 16 bases between. The CDR3 spans 15 residues. Germline-derived CDR1 and CDR2 are SGDLS and YYNGEE. The CDR3 DNA is TGTGCCAGCAGCGCCGAGGCCGGGACCCTAGAGACCCAGTACTTC. Its translation is CASSAEAGTLETQYF.

The chain is built from TRBV19 and TRBJ1-4, with a possible D match to TRBD1 (5 bases). The CDR3 length is 15 residues. V lost 4 bases, J lost 8 bases, and 17 bases lay in between. Germline V gives CDR1 LNHDA, CDR2 SQIVND (reference sequence). CDR3 nucleotide sequence: TGTGCCAGTAGTAAGACCCAGGGTGTTCGGGAAAAACTGTTTTTT. Translation gives CASSKTQGVREKLFF.

This chain joins TRBV10-3 and TRBJ1-1; D remains unclear. The V end lost 0 bases, the J end lost 6 bases, and 17 bases lay between the germline ends. The CDR3 spans 16 residues. The germline CDR1 and CDR2 sequences are ENHRY and SYGVKD. DNA of the CDR3: TGTGCCATCAGTGAGTCCGGTGCGGTGTTAGCCGCTGAAGCTTTCTTT. Translating gives CAISESGAVLAAEAFF.

The chain carries TRBV18 and TRBJ2-7; 11 bases match TRBD2. Germline lookup yields CDR1 KGHSH and CDR2 LQKENI. V lost 5 bases to trimming and J lost 6 bases; unmatched junction nucleotides: 9. The CDR3 covers 15 residues. The chain's CDR3 is CASSITSGGLGEQYF. The CDR3 nucleotides are TGTGCCAGCTCAATAACTAGCGGGGGACTGGGCGAGCAGTACTTC.

This clone was found a few times. The genes are TRBV7-3 and TRBJ2-2, with D possibly being TRBD1 (5 bases). The CDR3 has 14 amino acids. V shed 1 base and J shed 6 bases, with 9 bases lying between them. Germline assignment: CDR1 SGHTA and CDR2 FQGTGA. The CDR3, as DNA: TGTGCCAGCAGCTTAAGCAGGGATGCCGGGGAGCTGTTTTTT. Protein: CASSLSRDAGELFF.

This chain uses TRBV7-2 with TRBJ2-7, with 9 positions matching TRBD1. The CDR3 sequence is 13 residues long. Losses at the gene ends were 3 bases for V and 6 bases for J; bases not matched to a gene: 3. CDR1 is SGHTA and CDR2 is FQGNSA in the germline V gene. The CDR3 sequence: CASSLGQGFEQYF. CDR3 in DNA: TGTGCCAGCAGCTTGGGACAGGGTTTCGAGCAGTACTTC.

The chain carries TRBV6-5 and TRBJ2-4; D is perhaps TRBD1 (5 bases). CDR1 is MNHEY and CDR2 is SVGAGI in the germline V gene. The length of the CDR3 is 15 residues. V was trimmed by 6 bases and J by 0 bases, leaving 12 bases between them. In nucleotides, the CDR3 is TGTGCCAGCAGCGGTCTGGGGCTAGCCAAAAACATTCAGTACTTC. It translates to CASSGLGLAKNIQYF.

The V gene is TRBV30, the J gene TRBJ1-5; D gene ambiguous. V lost 2 bases and J 4 bases, leaving 12 bases between the germline ends. This CDR3 is 14 amino acids long. In germline, CDR1 is GTSNPN, CDR2 SVGIG (reference sequence). As DNA, the CDR3 is TGTGCCTGGAGTTCGGGCCAGTTAAATCAGCCCCAGCATTTT. It is translated as CAWSSGQLNQPQHF.

The chain has TRBV4-1 and TRBJ2-7; perhaps TRBD2 as D (6 bases). V lost 3 bases to trimming and J lost 3 bases, with 15 bases between them. The CDR3 sequence is 15 residues long. Germline CDR1 reads MGHRA; CDR2 reads YSYEKL. For the CDR3, the DNA is TGCGCCAGCAGCCAGACCGGGACTCAGAACTACGAGCAGTACTTC. Its translation: CASSQTGTQNYEQYF.